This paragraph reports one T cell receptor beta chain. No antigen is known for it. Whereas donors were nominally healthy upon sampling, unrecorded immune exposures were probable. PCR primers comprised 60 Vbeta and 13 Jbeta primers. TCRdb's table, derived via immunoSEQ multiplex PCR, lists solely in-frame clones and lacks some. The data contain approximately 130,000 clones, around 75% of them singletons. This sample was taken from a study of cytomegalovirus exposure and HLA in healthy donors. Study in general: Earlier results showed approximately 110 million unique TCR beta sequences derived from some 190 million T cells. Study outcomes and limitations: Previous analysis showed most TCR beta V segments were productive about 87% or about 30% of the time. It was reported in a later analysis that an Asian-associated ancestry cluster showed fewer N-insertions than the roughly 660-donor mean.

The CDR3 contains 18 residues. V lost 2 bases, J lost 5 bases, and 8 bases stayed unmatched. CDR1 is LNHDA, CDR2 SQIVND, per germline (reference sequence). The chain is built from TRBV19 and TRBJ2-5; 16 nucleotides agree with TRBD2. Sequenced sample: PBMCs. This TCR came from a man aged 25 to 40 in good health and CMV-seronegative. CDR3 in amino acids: CASSIPTGTSGRAETQYF. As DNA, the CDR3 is TGTGCCAGTAGTATACCTACCGGGACTAGCGGGAGGGCGGAGACCCAGTACTTC.